These 14 T cell receptor beta chains share one sample of origin, sequenced in a study of T cell repertoires in cytomegalovirus infection. TCRdb redid the calling of the reads with MiXCR, one entry per CDR3 protein. The table records 200,000 to 300,000 distinct CDR3 sequences, roughly 13% of them present only once. Specimen: PBMCs. These receptors all come from a human donor in good health (CMV status not recorded). Some clones in this sample may be carry-over from other donors' samples.

The chain joins TRBV5-1 to TRBJ2-7; 8 nucleotides match TRBD1. The germline V gene encodes CDR1 SGHRS and CDR2 YFSETQ. Trimming removed 4 bases from V and 1 base from J; junction bases left unmatched: 7. The CDR3 consists of 15 residues. The CDR3 sequence: CASSKDRGQSYEQYF. CDR3 DNA: TGCGCCAGCAGCAAAGACAGGGGCCAGTCCTACGAGCAGTACTTC. Supplemented by reference TRBV5-1 and TRBJ2-7, the full variable domain reads KAGVTQTPRYLIKTRGQQVTLSCSPISGHRSVSWYQQTPGQGLQFLFEYFSETQRNKGNFPGRFSGRQFSNSRSEMNVSTLELGDSALYLCASSKDRGQSYEQYFGPGTRLTVT.

The chain combines TRBV5-1 with TRBJ2-1; 8 positions match TRBD1. Losses at the gene ends were 2 bases for V and 4 bases for J; bases not matched to a gene: 8. Germline loops: CDR1 SGHRS, CDR2 YFSETQ. CDR3 size: 16 residues. The CDR3 nucleotides are TGCGCCAGCAGCTTAACCGGGACAGGAATATACAATGAGCAGTTCTTC. Protein product: CASSLTGTGIYNEQFF.

This clonotype was observed a handful of times. The gene calls are TRBV7-9 and TRBJ2-7; 8 bases match TRBD2. V shed 4 bases, J shed 6 bases, and the junction held 8 bases outside the gene matches. The CDR3 spans 14 residues. Germline V gene data show CDR1 as SEHNR and CDR2 as FQNEAQ (reference sequence). The CDR3 DNA reads TGTGCCAGCAGCTCGTCGTTGCGGGAGGTCGAGCAGTACTTC. Translation gives CASSSSLREVEQYF.

This clonotype was recorded at least ten times. The rearrangement joins TRBV2 to TRBJ2-4; 8 bases map to TRBD1. Germline-derived CDR1 and CDR2 are SNHLY and FYNNEI. The V segment lost 6 bases and the J segment 4 bases; nucleotides outside the gene matches: 5. This CDR3 has 14 amino acids. The CDR3 loop is CASRDRVTKNIQYF. The CDR3 nucleotides read TGTGCCAGCAGGGACAGGGTTACAAAAAACATTCAGTACTTC. Full variable domain (outside the CDR3, taken from reference TRBV2 and TRBJ2-4): EPEVTQTPSHQVTQMGQEVILRCVPISNHLYFYWYRQILGQKVEFLVSFYNNEISEKSEIFDDQFSVERPDGSNFTLKIRSTKLEDSAMYFCASRDRVTKNIQYFGAGTRLSVL.

At least ten counts were recorded for this clonotype. Here the CDR3 DNA reads TGTGCCACCAGGGATTCTGGGGCCAACGTCCTGACTTTC. This sequence encodes CATRDSGANVLTF. V is TRBV15 and J is TRBJ2-6; D call uncertain. Germline CDR1 is LNHNV and CDR2 is YYDKDF (reference sequence). V lost 6 bases and J 1 base, leaving 4 bases between the germline ends. The CDR3 runs to 13 residues.

This chain uses TRBV28 with TRBJ2-1; D is ambiguous. The CDR3 extends over 14 amino acids. Looked up from germline, CDR1 is MDHEN and CDR2 is SYDVKM. Trimming shortened V by 0 bases and J by 7 bases, and 10 bases separated the two germline ends. The CDR3 bases are TGTGCCAGCAGTTTATGGGGTGAGAGGAATGAGCAGTTCTTC. This sequence encodes CASSLWGERNEQFF. Full variable domain (remainder filled in from reference TRBV28 and TRBJ2-1): DVKVTQSSRYLVKRTGEKVFLECVQDMDHENMFWYRQDPGLGLRLIYFSYDVKMKEKGDIPEGYSVSREKKERFSLILESASTNQTSMYLCASSLWGERNEQFFGPGTRLTVL.

V and J are TRBV2 and TRBJ1-6, with D possibly TRBD1 on 6 matching bases. This CDR3 has 15 residues. V lost 6 bases, J lost 8 bases, and 17 bases lay in between. Germline lookup yields CDR1 SNHLY and CDR2 FYNNEI. The CDR3 DNA sequence: TGTGCCAGCAGCCCGGGACACTCAGCTTATTCACCCCTCCACTTT. This encodes CASSPGHSAYSPLHF.

This clonotype occurred a few times. The J gene is TRBJ1-3, the V gene TRBV29-1, with unresolved D. The V and J ends lost 6 bases and 0 bases respectively, with 12 bases between them. The CDR3 spans 14 residues. From germline, CDR1 is SQVTM and CDR2 ANQGSEA. This CDR3 reads CSVNAGFSGNTIYF. Here the CDR3 DNA reads TGCAGCGTGAACGCGGGGTTCTCTGGAAACACCATATATTTT. Variable domain in full (rest from reference TRBV29-1 and TRBJ1-3): SAVISQKPSRDICQRGTSLTIQCQVDSQVTMMFWYRQQPGQSLTLIATANQGSEATYESGFVIDKFPISRPNLTFSTLTVSNMSPEDSSIYLCSVNAGFSGNTIYFGEGSWLTVV.

The chain uses TRBV10-3 and TRBJ1-5, with a tentative D call TRBD1 (5 bases). The germline V and J ends were trimmed by 10 bases and 5 bases, with 15 bases remaining between them. The length of the CDR3 is 13 residues. Germline V CDR1 and CDR2: ENHRY, SYGVKD. CDR3 loop: CATGEKMDQPQHF. CDR3 DNA: TGTGCCACGGGGGAGAAAATGGATCAGCCCCAGCATTTT.

With regard to this clonotype: A much bigger clone sits one base away, suggesting this may be a read error. The chain recombines TRBV7-2 with TRBJ2-1; D call uncertain. The ends were cut back, 5 bases at V and 11 bases at J, with 16 bases in the middle. Per the germline V gene, CDR1 is SGHTA and CDR2 is FQGNSA. CDR3 length equals 13 residues. In DNA form, the CDR3 reads TGTGCCAGCAGCGTCTCCGAGACTCCAAAGCAGTTCTTC. Its protein product is CASSVSETPKQFF.

The rearrangement links TRBV5-1 to TRBJ1-4; maybe TRBD1 (6 bases). The CDR3 loop spans 14 amino acids. V shed 4 bases and J shed 5 bases, with 12 bases lying between them. The germline gives CDR1 SGHRS, CDR2 YFSETQ. The CDR3 loop reads CASSPGQENEKLFF. The CDR3 DNA is TGCGCCAGCAGCCCGGGACAAGAAAATGAAAAACTGTTTTTT. The full variable domain, rest sourced from reference TRBV5-1 and TRBJ1-4, is KAGVTQTPRYLIKTRGQQVTLSCSPISGHRSVSWYQQTPGQGLQFLFEYFSETQRNKGNFPGRFSGRQFSNSRSEMNVSTLELGDSALYLCASSPGQENEKLFFGSGTQLSVL.

This clonotype was counted only a few times. CDR3 loop: CASRRESKDTEAFF. The CDR3 DNA is TGTGCCAGCAGGAGGGAGAGTAAGGACACTGAAGCTTTCTTT. This rearrangement joins TRBV12-3 or TRBV12-4 to TRBJ1-1; unclear D gene. V lost 6 bases to trimming and J lost 3 bases, with 14 bases between them. The CDR3 is 14 residues long.

This chain joins TRBV7-3 and TRBJ1-1; no firm D call. V was shortened by 7 bases and J by 5 bases, with 14 bases between the two germline ends. This CDR3 contains 13 residues. Germline V CDR1 and CDR2: SGHTA, FQGTGA. CDR3 nucleotides: TGTGCCAGCACCCAAGGGCAATTTACTGAAGCTTTCTTT. Amino acids: CASTQGQFTEAFF. The full variable domain, with the rest looked up from reference TRBV7-3 and TRBJ1-1, is GAGVSQTPSNKVTEKGKYVELRCDPISGHTALYWYRQSLGQGPEFLIYFQGTGAADDSGLPNDRFFAVRPEGSVSTLKIQRTERGDSAVYLCASTQGQFTEAFFGQGTRLTVV.

The CDR3 coding sequence is TGCAGTGTTTCGCGGGGGGAGGTCGGGGAGACCCAGTACTTC. Protein sequence: CSVSRGEVGETQYF. The chain joins TRBV20-1 to TRBJ2-5; 8 positions agree with TRBD2. The CDR3 has 14 residues. With V trimmed by 7 bases and J by 5 bases, 12 bases remained unmatched. Germline values: CDR1 DFQATT, CDR2 SNEGSKA (reference sequence).